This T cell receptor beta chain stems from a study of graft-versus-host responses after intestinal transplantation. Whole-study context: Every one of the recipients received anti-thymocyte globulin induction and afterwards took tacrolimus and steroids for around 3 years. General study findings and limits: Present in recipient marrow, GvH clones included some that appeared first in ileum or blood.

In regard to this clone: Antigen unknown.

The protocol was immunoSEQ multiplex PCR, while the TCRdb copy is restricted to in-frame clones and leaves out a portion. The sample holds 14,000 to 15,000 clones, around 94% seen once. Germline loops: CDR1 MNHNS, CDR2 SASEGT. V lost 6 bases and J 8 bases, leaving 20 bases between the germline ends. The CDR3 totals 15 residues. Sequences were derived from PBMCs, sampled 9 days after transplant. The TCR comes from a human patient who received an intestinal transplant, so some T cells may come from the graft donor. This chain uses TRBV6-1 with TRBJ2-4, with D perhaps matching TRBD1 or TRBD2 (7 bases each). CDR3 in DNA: TGTGCCAGCAGGGAGACAGGGAGCGGGGTGGACATTCAGTACTTC. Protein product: CASRETGSGVDIQYF.